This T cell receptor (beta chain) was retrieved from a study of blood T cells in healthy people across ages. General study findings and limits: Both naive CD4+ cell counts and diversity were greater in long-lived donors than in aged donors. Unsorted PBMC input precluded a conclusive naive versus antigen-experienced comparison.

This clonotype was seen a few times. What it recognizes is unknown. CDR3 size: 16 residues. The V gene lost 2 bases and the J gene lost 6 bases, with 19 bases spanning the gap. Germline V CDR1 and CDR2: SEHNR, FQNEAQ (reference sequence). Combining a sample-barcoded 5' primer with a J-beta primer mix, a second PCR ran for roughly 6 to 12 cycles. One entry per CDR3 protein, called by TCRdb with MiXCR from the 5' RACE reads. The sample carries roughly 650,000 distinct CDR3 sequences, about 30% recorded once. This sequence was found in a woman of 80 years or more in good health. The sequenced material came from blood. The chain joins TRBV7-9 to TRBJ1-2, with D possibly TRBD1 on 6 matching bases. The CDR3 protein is CASSLSQRTGYDGYTF. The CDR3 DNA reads TGTGCCAGCAGCTTATCCCAGAGAACAGGGTACGATGGCTACACCTTC. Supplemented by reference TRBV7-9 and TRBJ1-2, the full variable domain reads DTGVSQNPRHKITKRGQNVTFRCDPISEHNRLYWYRQTLGQGPEFLTYFQNEAQLEKSRLLSDRFSAERPKGSFSTLEIQRTEQGDSAMYLCASSLSQRTGYDGYTFGSGTRLTVV.